Below, 26 T cell receptor beta chains from the same sample are listed, as sequenced in a study of CD8 T cells in ankylosing spondylitis (TCRdb year 2017). Study-wide findings and limitations: A TCR beta motif made up of several highly homologous amino acid variants appeared to be characteristic of blood from ankylosing spondylitis patients.

The library was obtained by 5' RACE. This sample was sequenced with an Illumina HiSeq 2500. The raw public data were reprocessed by TCRdb itself: fastp quality trimming at Q25, MiXCR clonotype calling, in-frame beta chains only. Rows are combined by CDR3 protein, so each entry shows the most common genes and DNA. Present in this sample are 670,000 or so distinct CDR3 sequences, around 20% of which were seen just once. 19% of the sample is in the top ten clones. These receptors' targets are unknown. Sequencing was carried out using blood, either unsorted or a sorted T cell fraction (not recorded which). Receptors originate from a male donor with ankylosing spondylitis.

V is TRBV29-1 and J is TRBJ2-7, with TRBD2 identical over 7 bases. Germline V gene sequence: CDR1 SQVTM, CDR2 ANQGSEA. After removal of 0 bases from V and 5 bases from J, the junction contained 7 bases not matched to a gene. This CDR3 spans 14 amino acids. CDR3 sequence reads: CSVEDQAGTNEQYF. In DNA form, the CDR3 reads TGCAGCGTTGAAGATCAAGCGGGAACGAACGAGCAGTACTTC.

The chain joins TRBV20-1 to TRBJ2-1; 13 positions agree with TRBD2. CDR1 is DFQATT, CDR2 SNEGSKA, per germline (reference sequence). V trimming: 1 base; J trimming: 4 bases; junction bases outside the gene matches: 10. The CDR3 spans 18 residues. The CDR3 region has the DNA TGCAGTGCTAGAGTCGCACTAGCGGGAGGGCTTACTTACAATGAGCAGTTCTTC. Translated, it gives CSARVALAGGLTYNEQFF.

Only a few counts were recorded for this clonotype. The V call is TRBV5-1, the J call TRBJ2-3; D tentatively reads TRBD1 or TRBD2 (5 bases each). Germline V gene sequence: CDR1 SGHRS, CDR2 YFSETQ. The CDR3 is 16 residues long. The V end was cut by 7 bases, the J end by 4 bases, with 22 bases between. The CDR3 spells CASGRGTGEPADTQYF. The CDR3 coding sequence is TGCGCCAGCGGGCGTGGGACGGGCGAACCCGCAGATACGCAGTATTTT.

This clonotype was recorded many times. The V call is TRBV10-3, the J call TRBJ2-1; the D gene is possibly TRBD1 (6 bases). The CDR3 runs 18 residues. Germline V CDR1 and CDR2: ENHRY, SYGVKD. Trimming removed 4 bases at V and 0 bases at J, with 19 bases between. This CDR3 is CAISGGATGLSSYNEQFF. CDR3 coding DNA: TGTGCCATCAGTGGAGGGGCCACAGGGCTGAGCTCCTACAATGAGCAGTTCTTC.

Concerning this clonotype: The junction shows a germline mismatch at one end, possibly a read error. The V gene is TRBV30, the J gene TRBJ1-1, with 7 bases lining up with TRBD1. CDR1 and CDR2 from the germline V gene are GTSNPN and SVGIG (reference sequence). There are 15 residues in the CDR3. The DNA of the CDR3 is TGTGTCTGGAGTGTAGGGGCAGGGGGAGTAACTGAAGCTTTCTTT. This codes for CVWSVGAGGVTEAFF.

The chain couples TRBV7-8 to TRBJ1-5; D unclear. Trimming removed 1 base from V and 7 bases from J, with 14 bases in between. This CDR3 region has 15 residues. CDR1 is SGHVS and CDR2 is FQNEAQ in the germline V gene. The chain's CDR3 is CASSLGYGLGQPQHF. CDR3 coding DNA: TGTGCCAGCAGCTTAGGATACGGTTTGGGACAGCCCCAGCATTTT. The variable domain in full, with the rest retrieved from reference TRBV7-8 and TRBJ1-5, is GAGVSQSPRYKVAKRGQDVALRCDPISGHVSLFWYQQALGQGPEFLTYFQNEAQLDKSGLPSDRFFAERPEGSVSTLKIQRTQQEDSAVYLCASSLGYGLGQPQHFGDGTRLSIL.

This chain joins TRBV6-2 or TRBV6-3 and TRBJ2-1; possibly TRBD2 for D (5 bases). The ends were cut back, 6 bases at V and 3 bases at J, with 15 bases in the middle. Germline lookup yields CDR1 MNHEY and CDR2 SVGEGT. CDR3 size: 15 residues. CDR3 residues: CASSKAGLDYNEQFF. CDR3 sequence (DNA): TGTGCCAGCAGCAAAGCCGGACTGGACTACAATGAGCAGTTCTTC.

This chain uses TRBV10-1 with TRBJ2-5; the D gene could be TRBD1 or TRBD2 (5 bases each). There are 16 residues in the CDR3. Germline V CDR1 and CDR2: WNHNN, SYGVQD (reference sequence). V was clipped by 0 bases and J by 0 bases, with 11 bases between them. The CDR3 coding sequence is TGCGCCAGCAGTGAGTCGAGGGCAGGGCACCAAGAGACCCAGTACTTC. Translation gives CASSESRAGHQETQYF.

This clonotype was found a few times. This chain uses TRBV20-1 with TRBJ1-2; tentatively, D is TRBD1 (5 bases). This CDR3 has 14 amino acids. Trimming pared 2 bases from V and 4 bases from J, leaving 14 bases between. Germline V lookup: CDR1 DFQATT, CDR2 SNEGSKA (reference sequence). DNA for the CDR3: TGCAGTGCTAGACGGGCGGGGGGTACCTATGGCTACACCTTC. This gives the protein CSARRAGGTYGYTF.

J is TRBJ2-5 and V is TRBV24-1, with 8 nucleotides matching TRBD1. The germline V gene has CDR1 KGHDR and CDR2 SFDVKD. The CDR3 totals 15 residues. V lost 4 bases to trimming and J lost 5 bases; unmatched junction nucleotides: 8. CDR3: CATSEGTGGYETQYF. The CDR3 DNA sequence: TGTGCCACCAGTGAGGGGACAGGAGGTTACGAGACCCAGTACTTC.

This clonotype was detected a few times. This chain uses TRBV12-3 or TRBV12-4 with TRBJ1-1; 7 bases line up with TRBD1. The CDR3 is made up of 16 amino acids. Trimming cost V 6 bases and J 1 base; bases outside gene matches: 11. For the CDR3, the DNA is TGTGCCAGCAGCCAAAACCCCGGGACAGAGAACACTGAAGCTTTCTTT. This sequence encodes CASSQNPGTENTEAFF.

This clonotype was counted between two and nine times. This rearrangement joins TRBV24-1 to TRBJ2-3; D is ambiguous. The germline V and J ends were trimmed by 5 bases and 5 bases, with 4 bases remaining between them. The CDR3 totals 11 residues. Germline lookup yields CDR1 KGHDR and CDR2 SFDVKD. CDR3 loop: CATSVGDTQYF. The CDR3 DNA reads TGTGCCACCAGTGTTGGAGATACGCAGTATTTT.

This clonotype was found a few times. V and J are TRBV20-1 and TRBJ2-1; 11 bases align to TRBD2. CDR3 size: 14 residues. V lost 6 bases and J lost 8; bases outside the gene matches: 9. In germline, CDR1 is DFQATT, CDR2 SNEGSKA (reference sequence). CDR3 DNA sequence: TGCAGTGCCGAGGCTATAGCGGGAGGGTATGAGCAGTTCTTC. Residues: CSAEAIAGGYEQFF.

This clonotype was detected only a few times. The gene calls are TRBV5-5 and TRBJ1-5; no clear D gene. The V end was cut by 4 bases, the J end by 0 bases, with 11 bases between. Germline CDR1 is SGHKS and CDR2 is YYEKEE (reference sequence). This CDR3 has 15 amino acids. The chain's CDR3 is CASSPRGVSNQPQHF. In DNA form, the CDR3 reads TGTGCCAGCAGCCCCCGAGGTGTTAGCAATCAGCCCCAGCATTTT.

The chain is built from TRBV29-1 and TRBJ1-1, with TRBD1 matching 8 bases. Per germline, CDR1 SQVTM and CDR2 ANQGSEA. The trim removed 0 bases at V and 1 base at J, leaving 7 bases unmatched. The CDR3 is 16 amino acids. The CDR3 sequence is CSVEDTGQGSNTEAFF. The CDR3, as DNA: TGCAGCGTTGAAGATACAGGACAGGGATCGAACACTGAAGCTTTCTTT.

The J gene is TRBJ2-2, the V gene TRBV10-2; 8 nucleotides align to TRBD2. The germline CDR1 and CDR2 sequences are WSHSY and SAAADI. The CDR3 contains 17 residues. Trimming cost V 6 bases and J 1 base; bases outside gene matches: 10. CDR3 DNA sequence: TGCGCCAGCAGCGACCAACGGACTAGCTTGAACACCGGGGAGCTGTTTTTT. It encodes CASSDQRTSLNTGELFF.

The chain employs TRBV18 and TRBJ2-7; D is possibly TRBD1 or TRBD2 (5 bases each). V dropped 2 bases and J dropped 11 bases, with 22 bases sitting between them. The CDR3 runs to 15 residues. In germline, CDR1 is KGHSH, CDR2 LQKENI. The CDR3 coding sequence is TGTGCCAGCTCACCAGCCGCAGGACCCCTACGAGGGGAGTACTTC. It encodes CASSPAAGPLRGEYF. Drawing the rest from reference TRBV18 and TRBJ2-7, the complete variable domain is NAGVMQNPRHLVRRRGQEARLRCSPMKGHSHVYWYRQLPEEGLKFMVYLQKENIIDESGMPKERFSAEFPKEGPSILRIQQVVRGDSAAYFCASSPAAGPLRGEYFGPGTRLTVT.

V is TRBV10-3 and J is TRBJ2-7; possibly TRBD1 for D (5 bases). CDR1 and CDR2 from the germline V gene are ENHRY and SYGVKD. Trimming pared 6 bases from V and 3 bases from J, leaving 6 bases between. The CDR3 extends over 11 amino acids. DNA of the CDR3: TGTGCCATCAGACAGGACTACGAGCAGTACTTC. It codes for CAIRQDYEQYF.

The rearrangement links TRBV7-9 to TRBJ2-7; D may be TRBD2 (6 bases). Germline values: CDR1 SEHNR, CDR2 FQNEAQ (reference sequence). Trimming stripped 6 bases from V and 4 bases from J, with 16 bases between. The CDR3 contains 14 residues. The CDR3: CASSPGGDGYEQYF. The CDR3 DNA reads as TGTGCCAGCAGTCCCGGCGGGGACGGGTACGAGCAGTACTTC.

In regard to this clonotype: The CDR3 does not close with the conserved phenylalanine or tryptophan, likely indicating a read error. The rearrangement links TRBV29-1 to TRBJ1-2; D is uncertain. From germline, CDR1 is SQVTM and CDR2 ANQGSEA. Trimming shortened V by 3 bases and J by 4 bases, and 9 bases separated the two germline ends. This CDR3 is 12 amino acids long. DNA for the CDR3: TGCAGCGTTGAGGGTGCAGTCTATGGCTACACCTAC. Amino acids: CSVEGAVYGYTY.

This clonotype was counted a single time. The V and J genes are TRBV3-1 and TRBJ2-3; 7 bases fit TRBD2. Trimming removed 4 bases from V and 0 bases from J; junction bases left unmatched: 10. The CDR3 has 17 amino acids. CDR1 is LGHDT and CDR2 is YNNKEL in the germline V gene (reference sequence). This CDR3 is CASSPRGQRESTDTQYF. The CDR3 nucleotides are TGTGCCAGCAGCCCCCGAGGCCAGCGGGAAAGCACAGATACGCAGTATTTT.

The chain is built from TRBV20-1 and TRBJ2-2; D is uncertain. Germline assignment: CDR1 DFQATT and CDR2 SNEGSKA (reference sequence). Deletions cut 0 bases from V and 1 base from J, with 12 bases between. This CDR3 spans 16 amino acids. CDR3 coding DNA: TGCAGTGCTAGAGATGCCGGGCCGGAGAACACCGGGGAGCTGTTTTTT. Its translation is CSARDAGPENTGELFF.

This clonotype was detected only a few times. The chain has TRBV7-9 and TRBJ2-2; D not certain. Trimming stripped 8 bases from V and 2 bases from J, with 9 bases between. CDR1 is SEHNR, CDR2 FQNEAQ, per germline (reference sequence). The CDR3 has 13 amino acids. The CDR3 DNA is TGTGCCAGCGGCCACAGCAACACCGGGGAGCTGTTTTTT. It codes for CASGHSNTGELFF.

This clonotype turned up a few times. The DNA for the CDR3 is TGCGCCAGCAGCCAATCGGGGGGGGGATTCGAGCAGTTCTTC. Encoded protein: CASSQSGGGFEQFF. The V gene is TRBV4-1, the J gene TRBJ2-1; 8 bases agree with TRBD2. The CDR3 runs 14 residues. Looked up from germline, CDR1 is MGHRA and CDR2 is YSYEKL. With 2 bases clipped from V and 10 bases from J, the junction kept 7 bases outside the gene matches.

V gene TRBV12-3 or TRBV12-4 combines with J gene TRBJ2-7; D is uncertain. The CDR3 runs 13 residues. Trimming cost V 4 bases and J 5 bases, with 12 bases left between them. The CDR3 spells CASSYLSANEQYF. As DNA, the CDR3 is TGTGCCAGCAGTTACCTGTCGGCGAACGAGCAGTACTTC.

The chain's CDR3 is CASSDWQGGGEQYF. CDR3 bases: TGTGCCAGCAGTGATTGGCAGGGGGGTGGCGAGCAGTACTTC. The chain joins TRBV2 to TRBJ2-7; D perhaps matches TRBD1 (7 bases). V was pared by 3 bases and J by 6 bases, with 15 bases between. Germline V gene data show CDR1 as SNHLY and CDR2 as FYNNEI. CDR3 length: 14 amino acids.